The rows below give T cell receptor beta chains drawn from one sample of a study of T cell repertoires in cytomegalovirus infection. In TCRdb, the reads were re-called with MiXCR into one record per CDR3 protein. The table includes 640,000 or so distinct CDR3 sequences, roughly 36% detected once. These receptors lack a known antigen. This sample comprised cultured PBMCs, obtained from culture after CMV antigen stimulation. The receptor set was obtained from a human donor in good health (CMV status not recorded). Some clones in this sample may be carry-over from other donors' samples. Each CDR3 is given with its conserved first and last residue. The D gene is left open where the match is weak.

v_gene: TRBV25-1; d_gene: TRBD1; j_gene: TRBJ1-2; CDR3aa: CASRGAGQGYGYTF
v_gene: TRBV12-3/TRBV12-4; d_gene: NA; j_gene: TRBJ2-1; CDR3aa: CASRLAVSEQFF
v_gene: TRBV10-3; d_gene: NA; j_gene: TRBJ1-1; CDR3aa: CAARGGMDTEAFF
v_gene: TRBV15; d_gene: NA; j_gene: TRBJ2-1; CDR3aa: CATSRRGRGIDEQFF
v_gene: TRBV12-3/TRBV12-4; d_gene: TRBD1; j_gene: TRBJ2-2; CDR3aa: CASRATGGATGELFF
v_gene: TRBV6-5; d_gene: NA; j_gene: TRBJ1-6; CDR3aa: CASTYSVRYNSPLHF
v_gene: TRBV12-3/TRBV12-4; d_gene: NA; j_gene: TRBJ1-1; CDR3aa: CASSPRYTEAFF
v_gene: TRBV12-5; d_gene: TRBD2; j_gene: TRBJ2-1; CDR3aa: CASGSPLSGGTEQFF
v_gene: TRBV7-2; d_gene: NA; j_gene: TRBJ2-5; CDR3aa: CASSLLPVLETQYF
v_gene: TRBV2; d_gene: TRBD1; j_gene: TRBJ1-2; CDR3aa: CASRQGAGGYTF
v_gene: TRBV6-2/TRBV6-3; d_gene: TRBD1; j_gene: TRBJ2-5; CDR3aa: CASSQGANEETQYF
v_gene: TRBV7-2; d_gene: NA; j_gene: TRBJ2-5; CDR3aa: CASSLDSAAVHQETQYF
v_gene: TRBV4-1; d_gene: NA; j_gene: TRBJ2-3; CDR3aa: CASSHDTDTQYF
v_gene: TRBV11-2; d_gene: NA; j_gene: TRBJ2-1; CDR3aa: CASSRIPGVAYNEQFF
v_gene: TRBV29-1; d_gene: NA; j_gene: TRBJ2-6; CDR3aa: CSVSKGGAGANVLTF
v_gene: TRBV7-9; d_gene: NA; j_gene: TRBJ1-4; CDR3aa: CASSISRTRGGEKLFF